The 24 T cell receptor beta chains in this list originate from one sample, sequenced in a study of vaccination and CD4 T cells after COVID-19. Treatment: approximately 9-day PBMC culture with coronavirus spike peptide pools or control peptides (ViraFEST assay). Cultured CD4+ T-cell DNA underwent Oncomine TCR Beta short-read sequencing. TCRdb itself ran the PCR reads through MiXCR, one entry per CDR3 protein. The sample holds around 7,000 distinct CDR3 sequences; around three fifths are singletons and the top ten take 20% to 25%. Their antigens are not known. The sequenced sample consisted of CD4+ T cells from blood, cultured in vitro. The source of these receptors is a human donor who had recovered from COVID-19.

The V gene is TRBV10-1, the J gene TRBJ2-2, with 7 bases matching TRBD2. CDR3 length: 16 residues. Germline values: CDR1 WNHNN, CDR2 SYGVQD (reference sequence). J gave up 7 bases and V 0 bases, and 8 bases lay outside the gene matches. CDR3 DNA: TGCGCCAGCAGTGAGTCTGGTCTAGCGGAGAGCGGGGAGCTGTTTTTT. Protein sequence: CASSESGLAESGELFF.

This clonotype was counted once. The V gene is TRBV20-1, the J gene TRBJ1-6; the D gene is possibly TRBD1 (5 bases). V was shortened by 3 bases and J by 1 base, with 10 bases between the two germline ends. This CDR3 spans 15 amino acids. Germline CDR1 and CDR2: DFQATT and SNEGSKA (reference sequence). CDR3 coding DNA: TGCAGTGCTAGCTTTGGGGCGTCCTATAATTCACCCCTCCACTTT. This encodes CSASFGASYNSPLHF.

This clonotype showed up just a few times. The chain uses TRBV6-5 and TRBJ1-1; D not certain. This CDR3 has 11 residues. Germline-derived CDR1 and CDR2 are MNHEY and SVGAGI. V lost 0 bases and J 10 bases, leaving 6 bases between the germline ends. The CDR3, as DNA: TGTGCCAGCAGTTACTCAGGTGCAGCTTTCTTT. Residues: CASSYSGAAFF.

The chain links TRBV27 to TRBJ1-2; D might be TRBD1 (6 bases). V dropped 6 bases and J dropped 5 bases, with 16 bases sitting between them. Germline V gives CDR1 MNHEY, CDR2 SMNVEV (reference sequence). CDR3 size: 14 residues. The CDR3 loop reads CASSRSGDRYGYTF. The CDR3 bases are TGTGCCAGCAGCCGTTCAGGGGATAGGTATGGCTACACCTTC.

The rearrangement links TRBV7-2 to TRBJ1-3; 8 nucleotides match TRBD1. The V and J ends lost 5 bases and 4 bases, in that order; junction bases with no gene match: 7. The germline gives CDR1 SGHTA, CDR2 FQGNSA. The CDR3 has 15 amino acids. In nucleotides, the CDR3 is TGTGCCAGCAGCACCCAGGGGGCGTACGGAAACACCATATATTTT. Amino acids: CASSTQGAYGNTIYF.

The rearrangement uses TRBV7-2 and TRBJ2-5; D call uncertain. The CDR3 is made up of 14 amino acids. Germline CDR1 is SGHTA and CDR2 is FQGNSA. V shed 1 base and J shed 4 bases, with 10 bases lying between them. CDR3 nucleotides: TGTGCCAGCAGCTTAGTCGCGGCATCAGAGACCCAGTACTTC. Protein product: CASSLVAASETQYF.

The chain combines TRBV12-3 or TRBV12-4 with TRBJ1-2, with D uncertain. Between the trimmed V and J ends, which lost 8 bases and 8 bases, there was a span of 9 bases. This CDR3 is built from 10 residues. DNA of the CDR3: TGTGCCAGCGGATCTATCGGCTACACCTTC. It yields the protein CASGSIGYTF.

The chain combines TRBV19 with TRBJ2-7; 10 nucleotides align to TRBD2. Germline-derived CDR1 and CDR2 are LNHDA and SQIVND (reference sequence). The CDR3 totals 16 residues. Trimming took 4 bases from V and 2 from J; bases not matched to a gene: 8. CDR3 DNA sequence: TGTGCCAGTAGTACCTCGGGACTAGCGTATCCCTACGAGCAGTACTTC. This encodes CASSTSGLAYPYEQYF.

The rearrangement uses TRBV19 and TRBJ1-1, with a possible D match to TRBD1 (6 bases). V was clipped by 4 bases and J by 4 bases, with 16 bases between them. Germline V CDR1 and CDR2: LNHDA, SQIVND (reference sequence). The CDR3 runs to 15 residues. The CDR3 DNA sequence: TGTGCCAGTAGTACTACTTGGGGAGGGGGCACTGAAGCTTTCTTT. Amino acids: CASSTTWGGGTEAFF.

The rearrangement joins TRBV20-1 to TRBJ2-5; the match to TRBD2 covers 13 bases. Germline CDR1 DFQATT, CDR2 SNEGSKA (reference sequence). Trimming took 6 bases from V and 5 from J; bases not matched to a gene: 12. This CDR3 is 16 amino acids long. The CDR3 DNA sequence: TGCAGTGCGTGGACTAGCGGGAGAAGCCCCGGGGAGACCCAGTACTTC. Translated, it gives CSAWTSGRSPGETQYF.

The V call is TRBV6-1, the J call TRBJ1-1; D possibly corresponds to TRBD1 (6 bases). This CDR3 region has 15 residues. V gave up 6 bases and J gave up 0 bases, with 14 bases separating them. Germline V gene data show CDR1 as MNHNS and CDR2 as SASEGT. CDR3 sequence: CASRPRTDVNTEAFF. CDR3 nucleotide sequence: TGTGCCAGCAGACCTAGGACAGATGTGAACACTGAAGCTTTCTTT.

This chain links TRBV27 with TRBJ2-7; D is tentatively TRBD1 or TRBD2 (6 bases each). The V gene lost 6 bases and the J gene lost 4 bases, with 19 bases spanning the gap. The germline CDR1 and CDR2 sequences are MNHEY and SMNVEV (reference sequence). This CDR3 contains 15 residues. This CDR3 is CASSPGARSLYEQYF. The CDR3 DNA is TGTGCCAGCAGCCCGGGGGCCCGGTCCCTATACGAGCAGTACTTC.

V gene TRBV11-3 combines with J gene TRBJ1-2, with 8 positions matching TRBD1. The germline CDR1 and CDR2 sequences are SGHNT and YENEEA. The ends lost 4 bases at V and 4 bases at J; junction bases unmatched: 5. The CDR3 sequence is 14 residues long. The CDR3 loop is CASSSSGTGYGYTF. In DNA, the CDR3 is TGTGCCAGCAGCTCCTCCGGGACAGGCTATGGCTACACCTTC.

The CDR3 sequence: CASSPYGREGITDTQYF. DNA of the CDR3: TGTGCCAGCAGCCCCTATGGGAGGGAGGGAATAACAGATACGCAGTATTTT. The chain carries TRBV7-9 and TRBJ2-3; 7 bases map to TRBD2. CDR1 SEHNR and CDR2 FQNEAQ come from the germline V gene (reference sequence). After removal of 5 bases from V and 3 bases from J, the junction contained 14 bases not matched to a gene. CDR3 length: 17 amino acids.

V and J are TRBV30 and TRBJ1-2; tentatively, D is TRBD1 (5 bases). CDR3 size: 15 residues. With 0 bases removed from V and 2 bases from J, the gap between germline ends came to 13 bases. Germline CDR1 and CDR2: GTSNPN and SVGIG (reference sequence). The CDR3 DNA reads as TGTGCCTGGAGTGTACATCTCAGGGAGAACTATGGCTACACCTTC. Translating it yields CAWSVHLRENYGYTF.

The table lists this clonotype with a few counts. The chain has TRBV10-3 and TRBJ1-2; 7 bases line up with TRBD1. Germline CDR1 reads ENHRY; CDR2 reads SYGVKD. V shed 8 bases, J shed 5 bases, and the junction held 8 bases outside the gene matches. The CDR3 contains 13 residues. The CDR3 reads CAIRQGGPYGYTF. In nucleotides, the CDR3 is TGTGCCATCCGACAGGGTGGCCCTTATGGCTACACCTTC.

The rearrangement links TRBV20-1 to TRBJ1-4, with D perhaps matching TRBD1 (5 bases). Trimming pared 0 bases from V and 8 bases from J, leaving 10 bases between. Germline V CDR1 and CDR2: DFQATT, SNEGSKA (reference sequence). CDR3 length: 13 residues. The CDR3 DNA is TGCAGTGCTAGAGAATCGAGGGGCGAAAAACTGTTTTTT. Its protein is CSARESRGEKLFF.

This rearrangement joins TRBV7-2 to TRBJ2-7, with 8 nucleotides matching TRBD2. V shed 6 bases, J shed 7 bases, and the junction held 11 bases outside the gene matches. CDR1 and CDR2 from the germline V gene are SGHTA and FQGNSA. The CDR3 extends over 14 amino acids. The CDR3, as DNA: TGTGCCAGCAGATCCGGGGGGGCCGGTCAGGAGCAGTACTTC. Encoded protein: CASRSGGAGQEQYF.

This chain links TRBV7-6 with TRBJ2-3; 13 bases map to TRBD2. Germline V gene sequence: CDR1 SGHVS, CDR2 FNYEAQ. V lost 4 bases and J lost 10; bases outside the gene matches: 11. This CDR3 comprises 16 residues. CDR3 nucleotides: TGTGCCAGCAGCTCGCCACTAGCGGGAGGGTCCCGGGCGCAGTATTTT. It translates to CASSSPLAGGSRAQYF.

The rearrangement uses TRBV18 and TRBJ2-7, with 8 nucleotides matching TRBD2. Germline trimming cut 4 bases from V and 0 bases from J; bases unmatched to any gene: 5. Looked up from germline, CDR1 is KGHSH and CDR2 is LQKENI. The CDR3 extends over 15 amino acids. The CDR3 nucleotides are TGTGCCAGCTCACGACTAGCGACCAGCTCCTACGAGCAGTACTTC. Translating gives CASSRLATSSYEQYF.

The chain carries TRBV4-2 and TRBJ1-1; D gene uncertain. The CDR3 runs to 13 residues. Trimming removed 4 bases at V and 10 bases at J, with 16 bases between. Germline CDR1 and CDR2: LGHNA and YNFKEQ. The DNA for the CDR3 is TGTGCCAGCAGCCCATCGATAGGGAATTCAGCTTTCTTT. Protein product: CASSPSIGNSAFF.

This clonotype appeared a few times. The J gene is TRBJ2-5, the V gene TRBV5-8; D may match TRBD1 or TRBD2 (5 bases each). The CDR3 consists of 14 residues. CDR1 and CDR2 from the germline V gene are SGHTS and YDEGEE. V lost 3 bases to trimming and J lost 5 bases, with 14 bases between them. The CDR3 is CASSSGRRGETQYF. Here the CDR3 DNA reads TGTGCCAGCAGCTCGGGACGGAGAGGGGAGACCCAGTACTTC.

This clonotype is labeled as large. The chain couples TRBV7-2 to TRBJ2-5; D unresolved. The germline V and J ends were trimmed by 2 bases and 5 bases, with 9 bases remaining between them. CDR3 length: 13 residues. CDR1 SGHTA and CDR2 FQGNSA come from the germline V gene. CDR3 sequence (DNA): TGTGCCAGCAGCTTATCCCTGGGGGAGACCCAGTACTTC. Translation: CASSLSLGETQYF.

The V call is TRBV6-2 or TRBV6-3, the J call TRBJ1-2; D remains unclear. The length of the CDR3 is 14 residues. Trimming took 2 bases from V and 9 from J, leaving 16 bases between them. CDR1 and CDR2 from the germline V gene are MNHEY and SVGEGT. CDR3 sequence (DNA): TGTGCCAGCAGTTACGTAGGAATTGGGCTCCGCTACACCTTC. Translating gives CASSYVGIGLRYTF.